This TCR beta chain came from a study of regulatory T cells in long-lasting Graves disease. Study-level findings and limits: TRBV28, TRBJ1-2 and TRBJ2-5 emerged as the favored segments in persistent disease. No thyroid tissue was studied; the work used peripheral blood only.

From germline, CDR1 is KGHSH and CDR2 LQKENI. The CDR3 runs to 15 residues. V was trimmed by 2 bases and J by 3 bases, leaving 11 bases between them. This clonotype showed up just a few times. Its specificity is unknown. Construction of the TCR beta libraries employed iRepertoire HTBI primers in conjunction with Arm-PCR of CDR3 regions. A single record per CDR3 protein comes from TCRdb applying MiXCR to the multiplex PCR reads. The repertoire holds hundreds of thousands of distinct CDR3 sequences, with approximately 13% as singletons. Time point specified: newly diagnosed GD, antithyroid drugs for less than 3 months. Extracted RNA from PBMCs served as the source of the TCR library. These records were also assigned to another study, of T cells in Graves' hyperthyroidism and ophthalmopathy. That work states: Uncontrolled infection, other autoimmune disease, pregnancy or lactation excluded patients.

V is TRBV18 and J is TRBJ2-1; D not resolved. The receptor's source is a man between 25 and 39 years old with Graves disease. The sample was peripheral blood mononuclear cells (PBMCs), taken at new diagnosis, from a patient treated with antithyroid drugs. CDR3 sequence: CASSPGVGYYNEQFF. DNA for the CDR3: TGTGCCAGCTCACCAGGGGTGGGGTACTACAATGAGCAGTTCTTC.